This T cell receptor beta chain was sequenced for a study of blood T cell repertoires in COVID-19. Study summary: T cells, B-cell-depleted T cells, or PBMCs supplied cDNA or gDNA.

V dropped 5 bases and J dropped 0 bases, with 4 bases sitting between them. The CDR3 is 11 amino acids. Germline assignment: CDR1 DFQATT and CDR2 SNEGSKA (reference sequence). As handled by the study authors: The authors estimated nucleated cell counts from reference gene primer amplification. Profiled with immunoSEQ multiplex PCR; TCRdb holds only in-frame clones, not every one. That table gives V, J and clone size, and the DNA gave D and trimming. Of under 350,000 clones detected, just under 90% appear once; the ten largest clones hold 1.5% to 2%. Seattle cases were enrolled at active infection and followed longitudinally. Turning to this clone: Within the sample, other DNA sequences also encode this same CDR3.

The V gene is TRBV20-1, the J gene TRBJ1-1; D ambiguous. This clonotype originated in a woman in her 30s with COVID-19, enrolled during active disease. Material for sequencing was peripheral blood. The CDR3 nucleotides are TGCAGTGCTCCTTTGAACACTGAAGCTTTCTTT. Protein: CSAPLNTEAFF.